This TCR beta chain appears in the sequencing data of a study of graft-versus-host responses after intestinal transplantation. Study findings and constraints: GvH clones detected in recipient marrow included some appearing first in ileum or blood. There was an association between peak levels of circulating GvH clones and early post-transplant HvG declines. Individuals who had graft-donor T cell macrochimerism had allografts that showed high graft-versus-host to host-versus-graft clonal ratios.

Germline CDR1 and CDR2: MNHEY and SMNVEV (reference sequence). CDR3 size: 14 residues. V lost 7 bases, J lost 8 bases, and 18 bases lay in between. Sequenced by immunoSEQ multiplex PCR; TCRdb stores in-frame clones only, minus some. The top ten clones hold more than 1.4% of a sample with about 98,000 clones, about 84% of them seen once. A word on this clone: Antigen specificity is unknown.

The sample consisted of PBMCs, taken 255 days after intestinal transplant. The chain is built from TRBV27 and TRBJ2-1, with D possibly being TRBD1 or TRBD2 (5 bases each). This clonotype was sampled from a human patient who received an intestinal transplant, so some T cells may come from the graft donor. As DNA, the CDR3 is TGTGCCAGCAATTTTCGGGGCAATAAGGATGAGCAGTTCTTC. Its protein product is CASNFRGNKDEQFF.